This is a list of T cell receptor beta chains from one sample in a study of blood T cell repertoires in COVID-19. The repertoire was sequenced with immunoSEQ multiplex PCR; TCRdb's copy has only in-frame clones and lacks some. The sample carries roughly 110,000 clones, roughly 80% recorded once. Material: peripheral blood. These receptors originate from a man between 65 and 85 years old with acute or convalescent COVID-19. The CDR3 runs from the conserved cysteine through the conserved F or W. D genes are given only for firm matches.

j_gene: TRBJ1-2
d_gene: .
v_gene: TRBV10-1
CDR3aa: CASSDGLGGYTF

j_gene: TRBJ1-2
d_gene: TRBD1
v_gene: TRBV3-1/TRBV3-2
CDR3aa: CASSHTGTGGGGYTF

j_gene: TRBJ1-2
d_gene: TRBD1
v_gene: TRBV5-1
CDR3aa: CASSPGTVTNYGYTF

j_gene: TRBJ1-1
d_gene: TRBD1
v_gene: TRBV18
CDR3aa: CHFGTDMNTEAFF

j_gene: TRBJ1-1
d_gene: .
v_gene: TRBV7-3
CDR3aa: CASSLIGGDTEAFF

j_gene: TRBJ2-3
d_gene: .
v_gene: TRBV7-9
CDR3aa: CASSPRGTDTDTQYF

j_gene: TRBJ2-7
d_gene: .
v_gene: TRBV6-5
CDR3aa: CASRRMGAYEQYF

j_gene: TRBJ2-1
d_gene: TRBD2
v_gene: TRBV10-3
CDR3aa: CAISRTSGVDEQFF

j_gene: TRBJ1-2
d_gene: .
v_gene: TRBV6-5
CDR3aa: CASTQDSKGYTF

j_gene: TRBJ2-2
d_gene: .
v_gene: TRBV6-5
CDR3aa: CASSYARGDTGELFF

j_gene: TRBJ1-3
d_gene: .
v_gene: TRBV7-2
CDR3aa: CASSPAGGAGNTIYF

j_gene: TRBJ1-2
d_gene: .
v_gene: TRBV12-3/TRBV12-4
CDR3aa: CASSDRNGYTF

j_gene: TRBJ1-1
d_gene: TRBD1
v_gene: TRBV5-1
CDR3aa: CASSLGQGEIKAEAFF

j_gene: TRBJ1-2
d_gene: .
v_gene: TRBV6-5
CDR3aa: CASSLRGEANYGYTF

j_gene: TRBJ1-6
d_gene: .
v_gene: TRBV12-3/TRBV12-4
CDR3aa: CASTRTGVSPLHF

j_gene: TRBJ1-5
d_gene: .
v_gene: TRBV7-8
CDR3aa: CASSLLTGYQPQHF

j_gene: TRBJ1-2
d_gene: TRBD1
v_gene: TRBV19
CDR3aa: CASRDRDSSYGYTF

j_gene: TRBJ1-5
d_gene: .
v_gene: TRBV30
CDR3aa: CAWTHTGGAQPQHF

j_gene: TRBJ1-4
d_gene: .
v_gene: TRBV7-2
CDR3aa: CASSSQGWANEKLFF

j_gene: TRBJ1-6
d_gene: .
v_gene: TRBV30
CDR3aa: CAWSVPPAGNSPLHF

j_gene: TRBJ2-7
d_gene: TRBD2
v_gene: TRBV11-3
CDR3aa: CASSLRAGDAYEQYF

j_gene: TRBJ1-1
d_gene: .
v_gene: TRBV11-2
CDR3aa: CASTRRGEIEAFF